These 23 T cell receptor beta chains share one sample of origin, sequenced in a study of T cell repertoires in cytomegalovirus infection (dated by TCRdb to the late 2010s). Their target antigens are unknown. Sequencer: Illumina HiSeq 1500. In TCRdb, the public reads were trimmed at Q25 with fastp and aligned with MiXCR, with productive beta chains retained. Identical CDR3 proteins give one entry, which carries the most common genes and DNA. The sample table shows hundreds of thousands of distinct CDR3 sequences, and around 30% are seen once. The top ten hold around a sixth of the sample. What this sample's treatment or condition label stands for: in vitro stimulation with specific CMV peptide epitopes to enrich CMV-specific T cells. The specimen was cultured PBMCs, collected from culture after CMV antigen stimulation. All receptors derive from a human donor in good health (CMV status not recorded). Some clones in this sample may be carry-over from other donors' samples.

The rearrangement uses TRBV6-1 and TRBJ2-3; the match to TRBD1 covers 8 bases. CDR1 and CDR2 (germline): MNHNS, SASEGT. Trimming at V came to 2 bases and at J to 5 bases, leaving 3 bases not matched to a gene. The CDR3 is 14 amino acids. The CDR3 sequence is CASSESRGQDTQYF. Here the CDR3 DNA reads TGTGCCAGCAGTGAATCCAGGGGGCAAGATACGCAGTATTTT.

Details on this clonotype: A much larger clone sits a single nucleotide away, making a read error possible. The chain employs TRBV7-4 and TRBJ2-7; 7 bases fit TRBD1. The CDR3 loop spans 13 amino acids. The V gene end was trimmed by 7 bases and the J gene end by 0 bases; junction bases not matched to a gene: 3. Germline V gene data show CDR1 as SGHVT and CDR2 as SQSDAQ. The CDR3 nucleotides are TGTGCCAGCACCGGGACAGTCTCCTACGAGCAGTACTTC. This sequence encodes CASTGTVSYEQYF.

The J gene is TRBJ2-4, the V gene TRBV15; 9 bases line up with TRBD1. The CDR3 consists of 14 residues. CDR1 LNHNV and CDR2 YYDKDF come from the germline V gene (reference sequence). The V gene end was trimmed by 7 bases and the J gene end by 8 bases; junction bases not matched to a gene: 9. The CDR3 region is CATTPGQGRDIQYF. As DNA, the CDR3 is TGTGCCACCACCCCGGGACAGGGCCGGGACATTCAGTACTTC.

This chain joins TRBV27 and TRBJ1-6; 9 bases are a match to TRBD1. The CDR3 runs to 13 residues. The V and J ends lost 8 bases and 9 bases, in that order; junction bases with no gene match: 5. Germline-derived CDR1 and CDR2 are MNHEY and SMNVEV (reference sequence). CDR3 sequence reads: CASANRGLSPLHF. In DNA, the CDR3 is TGTGCCAGCGCAAACAGGGGGCTTTCACCCCTCCACTTT.

The rearrangement uses TRBV4-3 and TRBJ2-3; D gene unclear. CDR1 is LGHNA and CDR2 is YSLEER in the germline V gene. V lost 1 base to trimming and J lost 4 bases, with 6 bases between them. The CDR3 runs to 13 residues. CDR3 coding DNA: TGCGCCAGCAGCCAAGTGAGTCCAGATACGCAGTATTTT. Amino acid sequence: CASSQVSPDTQYF.

The rearrangement links TRBV10-3 to TRBJ2-3; 7 bases fit TRBD2. CDR1 is ENHRY and CDR2 is SYGVKD in the germline V gene. CDR3 length: 14 residues. V shed 7 bases and J 6 bases; nucleotides not matched to a gene: 10. Here the CDR3 DNA reads TGTGCCATCACCCCCGGACTAGGGGATGATACGCAGTATTTT. This sequence encodes CAITPGLGDDTQYF.

This clonotype was seen more than once but under ten times. J is TRBJ2-3 and V is TRBV18; 7 bases match TRBD1. The CDR3 consists of 16 residues. The V segment lost 2 bases and the J segment 4 bases; nucleotides outside the gene matches: 9. Germline V gene lookup returns CDR1 KGHSH and CDR2 LQKENI. The CDR3 nucleotides read TGTGCCAGCTCACCAAGGGGGCCGGAAAGAGCAGATACGCAGTATTTT. Protein: CASSPRGPERADTQYF.

In this sample, this clonotype turned up a few times. V gene TRBV12-5 combines with J gene TRBJ2-1, with a weak D call TRBD1 (5 bases). This CDR3 has 12 amino acids. Germline CDR1 reads LGHNT; CDR2 reads FRNRAP. The V and J ends lost 9 bases and 6 bases respectively, with 12 bases between them. CDR3 in DNA: TGTGCTAGCCAAGACAGCCCCAATGAGCAGTTCTTC. Its protein is CASQDSPNEQFF.

This clonotype was observed a handful of times. The rearrangement joins TRBV2 to TRBJ2-3; tentative D call: TRBD2 (6 bases). Germline CDR1 SNHLY, CDR2 FYNNEI. The CDR3 contains 14 residues. V was clipped by 4 bases and J by 5 bases, with 13 bases between them. CDR3 nucleotides: TGTGCCAGCAGTGTCAGGAGGGAAGTAGATACGCAGTATTTT. As protein: CASSVRREVDTQYF.

This clonotype was seen repeatedly, ten times or more. The rearrangement uses TRBV7-9 and TRBJ1-5; 8 nucleotides line up with TRBD1. Germline trimming cut 6 bases from V and 2 bases from J; bases unmatched to any gene: 6. The CDR3 length is 15 residues. Germline V lookup: CDR1 SEHNR, CDR2 FQNEAQ (reference sequence). CDR3 nucleotides: TGTGCCAGCAGTTCGGACAGGGAGGGCAATCAGCCCCAGCATTTT. This translates into CASSSDREGNQPQHF.

CDR3 residues: CASSLFDRGHEDTQYF. In DNA, the CDR3 is TGTGCCAGCAGTTTATTCGACAGGGGGCATGAAGATACGCAGTATTTT. The gene calls are TRBV12-3 or TRBV12-4 and TRBJ2-3; TRBD1 matches at 10 bases. The CDR3 sequence is 16 residues long. V dropped 2 bases and J dropped 5; count of bases not matched to a gene: 7.

There are many counts of this clonotype. The genes are TRBV7-2 and TRBJ2-1, with D tentatively TRBD1 (7 bases). This CDR3 spans 16 amino acids. Trimming removed 5 bases at V and 1 base at J, with 15 bases between. Germline V CDR1 and CDR2: SGHTA, FQGNSA. CDR3 in DNA: TGTGCCAGCAGCCAGGGGGGCAGGGGGTCCTACAATGAGCAGTTCTTC. This codes for CASSQGGRGSYNEQFF.

This clonotype occurred many times. This rearrangement joins TRBV7-2 to TRBJ2-5, with D tentatively TRBD1 (5 bases). Looked up from germline, CDR1 is SGHTA and CDR2 is FQGNSA. The length of the CDR3 is 13 residues. The V gene lost 4 bases and the J gene lost 5 bases, with 11 bases spanning the gap. The CDR3 sequence is CASSYGAWETQYF. The DNA of the CDR3 is TGTGCCAGCAGCTATGGGGCATGGGAGACCCAGTACTTC.

V and J are TRBV19 and TRBJ1-1, with unresolved D. CDR1 is LNHDA, CDR2 SQIVND, per germline (reference sequence). Trimming pared 6 bases from V and 1 base from J, leaving 12 bases between. This CDR3 comprises 14 residues. CDR3 in amino acids: CASSRVWGNTEAFF. As DNA, the CDR3 is TGTGCCAGTAGCCGCGTTTGGGGGAACACTGAAGCTTTCTTT.

CDR3 sequence reads: CASSYGGENTEAFF. CDR3 nucleotide sequence: TGTGCCAGCAGTTACGGGGGGGAGAACACTGAAGCTTTCTTT. The chain employs TRBV6-6 and TRBJ1-1, with a possible D match to TRBD1 (5 bases). V lost 2 bases, J lost 1 base, and 8 bases lay in between. Germline V CDR1 and CDR2: MNHNY, SVGAGI (reference sequence). The CDR3 is 14 residues long.

CDR3 sequence: CASSILGGAIHNEQFF. The CDR3 nucleotides read TGTGCCAGTAGTATCCTCGGGGGGGCTATCCACAATGAGCAGTTCTTC. The chain couples TRBV19 to TRBJ2-1; TRBD2 agrees at 8 bases. The length of the CDR3 is 16 residues. V shed 3 bases and J 5 bases; nucleotides not matched to a gene: 9. CDR1 and CDR2 from the germline V gene are LNHDA and SQIVND (reference sequence). Filled out from reference TRBV19 and TRBJ2-1, the complete variable domain reads DGGITQSPKYLFRKEGQNVTLSCEQNLNHDAMYWYRQDPGQGLRLIYYSQIVNDFQKGDIAEGYSVSREKKESFPLTVTSAQKNPTAFYLCASSILGGAIHNEQFFGPGTRLTVL.

This clonotype was detected ten times or more. V is TRBV7-2 and J is TRBJ2-5, with TRBD2 matching 10 bases. CDR1 and CDR2 from the germline V gene are SGHTA and FQGNSA. V trimming: 5 bases; J trimming: 3 bases; junction bases outside the gene matches: 15. CDR3 size: 18 residues. The chain's CDR3 is CASSRVGLAGAWEETQYF. The CDR3 DNA reads as TGTGCCAGCAGCCGCGTCGGGCTAGCGGGGGCCTGGGAAGAGACCCAGTACTTC.

Only a few counts were recorded for this clonotype. The V call is TRBV20-1, the J call TRBJ2-3, with D unclear. Germline CDR1 is DFQATT and CDR2 is SNEGSKA (reference sequence). The CDR3 is made up of 14 amino acids. V was pared by 6 bases and J by 2 bases, with 15 bases between. CDR3 sequence (DNA): TGCAGTGCCCAGAGGACCTTCCCCACAGATACGCAGTATTTT. This gives the protein CSAQRTFPTDTQYF.

The V gene is TRBV7-9, the J gene TRBJ2-7; 10 bases line up with TRBD1. The CDR3 is 14 amino acids. Trimming cost V 11 bases and J 3 bases; bases outside gene matches: 10. Germline V lookup: CDR1 SEHNR, CDR2 FQNEAQ (reference sequence). CDR3 protein: CAVTLGTGVYEQYF. In DNA form, the CDR3 reads TGTGCCGTGACCCTCGGGACAGGGGTCTACGAGCAGTACTTC.

This chain connects TRBV6-6 to TRBJ2-2, with TRBD2 identical over 8 bases. Germline assignment: CDR1 MNHNY and CDR2 SVGAGI (reference sequence). The CDR3 spans 16 residues. The trim removed 2 bases at V and 6 bases at J, leaving 8 bases unmatched. The CDR3 loop reads CASSYGTSRGAGELFF. The CDR3 bases are TGTGCCAGCAGTTACGGGACTAGTCGCGGGGCCGGGGAGCTGTTTTTT.

The chain combines TRBV12-3 or TRBV12-4 with TRBJ1-1; 7 bases fit TRBD1. V gave up 5 bases and J gave up 2 bases; unmatched junction bases: 8. This CDR3 has 15 residues. The CDR3 DNA reads TGTGCCAGCAGTATACGACAGGGTCTCAACACTGAAGCTTTCTTT. This encodes CASSIRQGLNTEAFF.

This chain links TRBV28 with TRBJ2-3; possible D gene TRBD1, 5 bases. The CDR3 consists of 13 residues. The germline V gene encodes CDR1 MDHEN and CDR2 SYDVKM. Trimming took 3 bases from V and 4 from J, leaving 8 bases between them. DNA of the CDR3: TGTGCCAGCAGTTTCGACAGATCAGATACGCAGTATTTT. This gives the protein CASSFDRSDTQYF. Full variable domain (outside the CDR3, taken from reference TRBV28 and TRBJ2-3): DVKVTQSSRYLVKRTGEKVFLECVQDMDHENMFWYRQDPGLGLRLIYFSYDVKMKEKGDIPEGYSVSREKKERFSLILESASTNQTSMYLCASSFDRSDTQYFGPGTRLTVL.

J is TRBJ2-3 and V is TRBV27; D is perhaps TRBD1 (5 bases). Germline CDR1 MNHEY, CDR2 SMNVEV (reference sequence). Trimming stripped 6 bases from V and 3 bases from J, with 19 bases between. The CDR3 extends over 16 amino acids. DNA of the CDR3: TGTGCCAGCAGCCACATCCGGACATATTTGACAGATACGCAGTATTTT. Protein product: CASSHIRTYLTDTQYF.